The 26 T cell receptor beta chains below come from one sample, sequenced in a study of tumor-infiltrating lymphocytes in primary liver carcinoma. A primer matching the constant region was used to make TCR beta cDNA from 500 ng of total RNA. The TCR beta library was amplified through three nested multiplex PCR rounds in a modified ARM-PCR procedure. TRBV1-TRBV30 forward and Cbeta reverse primers drove the first two approximately 11-cycle rounds. One entry per CDR3 protein results from TCRdb running MiXCR on the multiplex PCR reads. This sample has 80,000 to 100,000 distinct CDR3 sequences, with less than 70% found just once. Starting material for RNA and DNA co-extraction consisted of about 17-32 mg of unsorted bulk tissue. Input material: tumor-adjacent normal liver tissue. The receptors were sampled from a middle-aged man with primary liver carcinoma and hepatitis B virus infection.

A remark on this clonotype: It is likely a read error, because the conserved phenylalanine at the end of the CDR3 is missing. The chain joins TRBV11-2 to TRBJ2-1; 7 positions match TRBD1. Germline values: CDR1 SGHAT, CDR2 FQNNGV. V lost 7 bases, J lost 7 bases, and 10 bases stayed unmatched. This CDR3 comprises 14 residues. This CDR3 reads CASTDGQAKNEQFS. The CDR3 coding sequence is TGTGCCAGCACCGATGGACAGGCAAAGAATGAGCAGTTCTCC.

The CDR3: CASSPGEETQYF. The CDR3 DNA reads TGTGCCAGCAGTCCAGGGGAGGAGACCCAGTACTTC. This chain uses TRBV7-9 with TRBJ2-5, with a possible D match to TRBD1 (6 bases). V was clipped by 6 bases and J by 5 bases, with 10 bases between them. The CDR3 has 12 amino acids. CDR1 SEHNR and CDR2 FQNEAQ come from the germline V gene (reference sequence).

This clonotype was counted a few times. A much more abundant neighbour one base away suggests this may be a read error. V usage is TRBV6-6 and J usage is TRBJ2-7, with unresolved D. V was clipped by 5 bases and J by 9 bases, with 17 bases between them. CDR1 is MNHNY, CDR2 SVGAGI, per germline (reference sequence). The CDR3 runs to 13 residues. The CDR3: CASSPREPPRQYF. The CDR3 DNA is TGTGCCAGCAGTCCCCGAGAGCCCCCCAGGCAGTACTTC.

This clonotype occurred once. The CDR3 region is CSASSGTSYNEQFF. Here the CDR3 DNA reads TGCAGTGCTTCTAGCGGAACTTCCTACAATGAGCAGTTCTTC. The V and J genes are TRBV20-1 and TRBJ2-1, with TRBD2 matching over 7 bases. The CDR3 spans 14 residues. Per the germline V gene, CDR1 is DFQATT and CDR2 is SNEGSKA (reference sequence). J was trimmed by 1 base and V by 5 bases; bases with no gene match: 5.

This clonotype was observed at least ten times. The V gene is TRBV6-1, the J gene TRBJ2-3; tentative D call: TRBD1 (6 bases). CDR3 size: 15 residues. V gave up 4 bases and J gave up 1 base, with 12 bases separating them. Germline V gives CDR1 MNHNS, CDR2 SASEGT. The CDR3 sequence: CASSVTGSGTDTQYF. The CDR3 coding sequence is TGTGCCAGCAGTGTCACAGGGTCCGGCACAGATACGCAGTATTTT.

To note about this clonotype: A clone one base away is much larger, so this may be a read error. The chain joins TRBV7-9 to TRBJ1-4, with 7 bases that match TRBD1. The junction had 9 bases not matched to a gene; V was cut back by 9 bases and J by 5 bases. Germline V CDR1 and CDR2: SEHNR, FQNEAQ (reference sequence). CDR3 length equals 14 residues. Written as DNA, the CDR3 is TGTGCCAGGAAAAACAGGGGAACCAATGAAAAACTGTTTTTT. It is translated as CARKNRGTNEKLFF. Supplemented by reference TRBV7-9 and TRBJ1-4, the full variable domain reads DTGVSQNPRHKITKRGQNVTFRCDPISEHNRLYWYRQTLGQGPEFLTYFQNEAQLEKSRLLSDRFSAERPKGSFSTLEIQRTEQGDSAMYLCARKNRGTNEKLFFGSGTQLSVL.

Concerning this clonotype itself: A read error may account for a junction end that differs from germline. This chain connects TRBV5-1 to TRBJ2-2; possible D gene TRBD1, 5 bases. Germline assignment: CDR1 SGHRS and CDR2 YFSETQ. The CDR3 loop spans 16 amino acids. The CDR3, as DNA: TGCGCCGGCAGCTTGGCCGGGCGAACGGACACCTTGGAGCTGTTTTTT. Its protein is CAGSLAGRTDTLELFF.

This clonotype was seen at least ten times. CDR3 amino acids: CASSFGLAGYEQFF. The CDR3 DNA reads as TGTGCCAGCAGTTTCGGACTAGCGGGTTATGAGCAGTTCTTC. The rearrangement links TRBV6-5 to TRBJ2-1; 11 nucleotides agree with TRBD2. Losses at the gene ends were 4 bases for V and 8 bases for J; bases not matched to a gene: 4. Germline V gives CDR1 MNHEY, CDR2 SVGAGI. The CDR3 sequence is 14 residues long.

The count of this clonotype is one. CDR3 protein: CASTGPTVLSYNEQFF. The CDR3 nucleotides are TGTGCCAGCACCGGGCCGACTGTCCTCTCCTACAATGAGCAGTTCTTC. The chain joins TRBV6-6 to TRBJ2-1; D is uncertain. Germline V gene data show CDR1 as MNHNY and CDR2 as SVGAGI (reference sequence). Deletions cut 7 bases from V and 0 bases from J, with 16 bases between. This CDR3 comprises 16 residues.

This clonotype was found a few times. With a much larger clone just one base away, this may be a read error. V is TRBV13 and J is TRBJ2-1; 7 bases map to TRBD2. The germline gives CDR1 PRHDT, CDR2 FYEKMQ (reference sequence). CDR3 length: 17 amino acids. V shed 9 bases and J 3 bases; nucleotides not matched to a gene: 17. Here the CDR3 DNA reads TGTGCCAGAAGCACCTATTCGGGAGGCTTCCTCTACAATGAGCAGTTCTTC. Its translation is CARSTYSGGFLYNEQFF.

A note on this clonotype: This may arise from a read error, as a much more abundant clone is one base away. The V call is TRBV6-1, the J call TRBJ1-5; D is uncertain. Germline-derived CDR1 and CDR2 are MNHNS and SASEGT. This CDR3 is 15 amino acids long. V was clipped by 8 bases and J by 3 bases, with 17 bases between them. The CDR3 bases are TGTGCCAGCCGCCCGACATCGGATACCAATCAGCCCCAGCATTTT. It encodes CASRPTSDTNQPQHF.

Notes on this clonotype: One end of the junction is discordant with germline, which a read error may explain. The V and J genes are TRBV19 and TRBJ2-7; 9 nucleotides agree with TRBD1. This CDR3 is built from 14 residues. The germline CDR1 and CDR2 sequences are LNHDA and SQIVND (reference sequence). The CDR3 coding sequence is TGTGCCAGTAGTTCCCGGGACAGGGTGTACGTGCAGCACTTC. Protein product: CASSSRDRVYVQHF. Full variable domain (missing parts from reference TRBV19 and TRBJ2-7): DGGITQSPKYLFRKEGQNVTLSCEQNLNHDAMYWYRQDPGQGLRLIYYSQIVNDFQKGDIAEGYSVSREKKESFPLTVTSAQKNPTAFYLCASSSRDRVYVQHFGPGTRLTVT.

The chain employs TRBV28 and TRBJ2-2; D is uncertain. CDR1 MDHEN and CDR2 SYDVKM come from the germline V gene. This CDR3 spans 15 amino acids. Trimming removed 1 base at V and 7 bases at J, with 13 bases between. The CDR3 region has the DNA TGTGCCAGCAGTTTATTAGGGCGCTCGGGCGGGGAGCTGTTTTTT. This translates into CASSLLGRSGGELFF.

For this clonotype: Relative to the germline gene, one junction end is altered; a read error may explain this. The genes are TRBV6-1 and TRBJ1-2, with TRBD1 as a possible D gene (6 bases). Per the germline V gene, CDR1 is MNHNS and CDR2 is SASEGT. The CDR3 covers 13 residues. CDR3 nucleotide sequence: TGTACCAGCAGTGAAAACAGGGCGCATGACTACACCTTC. Translating it yields CTSSENRAHDYTF.

Note on this clonotype: One end of the junction varies from germline; a read error may be responsible. The chain carries TRBV12-3 or TRBV12-4 and TRBJ2-5; D gene uncertain. The CDR3 is 11 amino acids. CDR3 in amino acids: CASSRQESQYF. The CDR3 nucleotides read TGTGCCAGTAGTAGGCAAGAGAGCCAGTACTTC.

This clonotype came up many times. This chain uses TRBV4-1 with TRBJ2-5; unclear D gene. The V and J ends lost 1 base and 2 bases respectively, with 11 bases between them. This CDR3 region has 15 residues. Per the germline V gene, CDR1 is MGHRA and CDR2 is YSYEKL. The CDR3 DNA follows: TGCGCCAGCAGCCAAGGTCTACAGCTACAAGAGACCCAGTACTTC. As protein: CASSQGLQLQETQYF.

This clonotype was seen more than once but under ten times. The junction and the germline gene differ at one end; a read error may be behind it. The chain has TRBV11-1 and TRBJ2-3; D call uncertain. The germline CDR1 and CDR2 sequences are SGHAT and FQDESV (reference sequence). The CDR3 has 15 amino acids. The CDR3 nucleotides read TGTGCCAGCAGTTTAGGATGGATCGTCGTAGATACGCAGTATTTT. Translated: CASSLGWIVVDTQYF.

This clonotype was seen a handful of times. CDR3 residues: CASSFSAGTKYEQYF. The CDR3 bases are TGTGCCAGCAGCTTTTCTGCCGGGACAAAGTACGAGCAGTACTTC. The chain links TRBV11-1 to TRBJ2-7; tentatively, D is TRBD1 (6 bases). CDR3 size: 15 residues. Germline CDR1 and CDR2: SGHAT and FQDESV (reference sequence). V lost 3 bases and J 4 bases, leaving 16 bases between the germline ends.

This clonotype has more than one count but fewer than ten. A much larger clonotype is one base distant, so this may be a read error. The chain links TRBV29-1 to TRBJ2-1; 7 bases fit TRBD2. V dropped 6 bases and J dropped 11; count of bases not matched to a gene: 16. Germline V CDR1 and CDR2: SQVTM, ANQGSEA. This CDR3 region has 14 residues. The CDR3 is CSVIPPSGTDKQFF. The CDR3 nucleotides read TGCAGCGTAATCCCCCCCAGCGGGACCGATAAGCAGTTCTTC.

With respect to this clonotype: Sequence at one end of the junction differs from germline and may be a read error. The chain joins TRBV11-2 to TRBJ2-1; no clear D. From germline, CDR1 is SGHAT and CDR2 FQNNGV. This CDR3 contains 13 residues. The CDR3 here is CASDLNDAYEQFF. The CDR3 DNA reads as TGTGCCAGCGACTTAAATGATGCCTATGAGCAGTTCTTT.

In this sample, this clonotype turned up many times. This chain joins TRBV5-6 and TRBJ2-7; no reliable D call. Germline CDR1 is SGHDT and CDR2 is YYEEEE. This CDR3 comprises 16 residues. The V end lost 2 bases, the J end lost 0 bases, and 15 bases lay between the germline ends. CDR3 residues: CASSFGIGQSSYEQYF. CDR3 nucleotide sequence: TGTGCCAGCAGCTTTGGTATAGGCCAGAGCTCCTACGAGCAGTACTTC.

This chain joins TRBV11-2 and TRBJ1-4; TRBD1 is a possible D gene (5 bases). Germline assignment: CDR1 SGHAT and CDR2 FQNNGV. The CDR3 runs 14 residues. CDR3 sequence (DNA): TGTGTCAACGCGCGCGGGGCCCTAAATGAAAAACTGTTTTTT. The encoded protein is CVNARGALNEKLFF.

With respect to this clonotype: A much larger clone sits a single nucleotide away, making a read error possible. The rearrangement joins TRBV5-6 to TRBJ2-1; D is ambiguous. The CDR3 contains 14 residues. Germline CDR1 is SGHDT and CDR2 is YYEEEE. CDR3 loop: CASSLENSYNKQFF. CDR3 in DNA: TGTGCCAGCAGCTTGGAGAACTCCTACAATAAGCAGTTCTTC.

Concerning this clonotype itself: Since a much larger clone is just one base distant, this may be a read error. The chain combines TRBV7-9 with TRBJ2-3; possible D gene TRBD2, 5 bases. The germline V gene encodes CDR1 SEHNR and CDR2 FQNEAQ (reference sequence). The V end lost 5 bases, the J end lost 4 bases, and 13 bases lay between the germline ends. This CDR3 contains 14 residues. The CDR3 sequence: CASSPDSTSDTQYF. As DNA, the CDR3 is TGTGCCAGCAGCCCGGACTCTACTTCAGATACGCAGTATTTT.

The genes are TRBV4-2 and TRBJ2-1; TRBD2 might be the D (5 bases). Trimming took 0 bases from V and 8 from J, leaving 20 bases between them. Germline values: CDR1 LGHNA, CDR2 YNFKEQ. This CDR3 is built from 17 residues. CDR3 in DNA: TGTGCCAGCAGCCAAGAGCCGGAGGACTGGGGATGGGATGAGCAGTTCTTC. Residues: CASSQEPEDWGWDEQFF.

Notes on this clonotype: Given a much more abundant clone one base away, this may be a read error. The chain carries TRBV5-6 and TRBJ2-1, with a weak D call TRBD2 (5 bases). The CDR3 is 15 residues long. Per germline, CDR1 SGHDT and CDR2 YYEEEE. This CDR3 is CASSSRPDSYNDQFF. For the CDR3, the DNA is TGTGCCAGCAGCTCTCGTCCGGACTCCTACAATGATCAGTTCTTC.